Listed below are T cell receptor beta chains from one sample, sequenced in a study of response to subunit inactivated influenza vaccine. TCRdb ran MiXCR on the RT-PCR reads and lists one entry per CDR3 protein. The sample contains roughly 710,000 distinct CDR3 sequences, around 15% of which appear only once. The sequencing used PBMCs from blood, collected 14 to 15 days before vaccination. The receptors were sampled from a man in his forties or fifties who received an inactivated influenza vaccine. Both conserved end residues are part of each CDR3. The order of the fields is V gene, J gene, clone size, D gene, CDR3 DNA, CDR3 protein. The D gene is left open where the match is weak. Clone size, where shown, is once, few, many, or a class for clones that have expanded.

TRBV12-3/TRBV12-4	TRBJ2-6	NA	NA	TGTGCCAGCAGTTTAGGGGGCCTTACCTCTGGGGCCAACGTCCTGACTTTC	CASSLGGLTSGANVLTF
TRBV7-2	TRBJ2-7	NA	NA	TGTGCCAGCAGCTTAATGGTGACTCCGAGCTCCTACGAGCAGTACTTC	CASSLMVTPSSYEQYF
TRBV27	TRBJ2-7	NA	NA	TGTGCCAGCAGCCAAGTTCTGGGATACTCCTACGAGCAGTACTTC	CASSQVLGYSYEQYF
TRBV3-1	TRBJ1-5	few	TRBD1	TGTGCCAGCAGCCCCTGGGACAGGTTGGGCAATCAGCCCCAGCATTTT	CASSPWDRLGNQPQHF
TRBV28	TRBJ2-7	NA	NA	TGTGCCAGCAGCTCTCCCAATACAGGGCCCCTCTACGAGCAGTACTTC	CASSSPNTGPLYEQYF
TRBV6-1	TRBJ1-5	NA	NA	TGTGCCAGCAGTGAAAAGGCCGCGGACAATCAGCCCCAGCATTTT	CASSEKAADNQPQHF
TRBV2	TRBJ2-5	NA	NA	TGTGCCAGCATACAACAGTTGGGAAGAGAGACCCAGTACTTC	CASIQQLGRETQYF
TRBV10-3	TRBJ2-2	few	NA	TGTGCCATCAGTCCTCGGGGATTCGGGGAGCTGTTTTTT	CAISPRGFGELFF
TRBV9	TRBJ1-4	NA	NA	TGTGCCAGCAGCGTAGACACAGCTAATGAAAAACTGTTTTTT	CASSVDTANEKLFF
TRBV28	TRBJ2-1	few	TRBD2	TGTGCCAGCAGTTTAATCTCTAGCGGGAGGGCCTGGTACAATGAGCAGTTCTTC	CASSLISSGRAWYNEQFF
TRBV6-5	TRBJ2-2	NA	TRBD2	TGTGCCAGCAGTTACGCGAAGCGGACTAGCGCCGGGGAGCTGTTTTTT	CASSYAKRTSAGELFF
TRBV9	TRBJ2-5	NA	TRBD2	TGTGCCAGCAGCGTAGTAAGCGGGAGCCCCCAAGAGACCCAGTACTTC	CASSVVSGSPQETQYF
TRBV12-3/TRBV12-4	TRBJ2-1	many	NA	TGTGCCTCTGGACCCTTTAATGAGCAGTTCTTC	CASGPFNEQFF
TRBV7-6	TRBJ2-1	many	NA	TGTGCCAGCAGCTTAGGGTTAGGGCCAAATGAGCAGTTCTTC	CASSLGLGPNEQFF
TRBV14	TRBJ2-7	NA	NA	TGTGCCAGCAGCCTACACATAAGTAGTTACGAGCAGTACTTC	CASSLHISSYEQYF
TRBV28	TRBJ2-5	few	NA	TGTGCCAGCAGTTTAGTGGCAACACAAGAGACCCAGTACTTC	CASSLVATQETQYF
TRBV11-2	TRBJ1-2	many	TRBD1	TGTGCCAGCAGCTTAGGGCAGGGGGAAGGCTACACCTTC	CASSLGQGEGYTF
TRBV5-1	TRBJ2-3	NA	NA	TGCGCCAGCAGGGCAGGTAGCGGAGATACGCAGTATTTT	CASRAGSGDTQYF
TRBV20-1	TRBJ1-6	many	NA	TGCAGTGCTAGAGATCTCGCCGGGGGACATAATTCACCCCTCCACTTT	CSARDLAGGHNSPLHF
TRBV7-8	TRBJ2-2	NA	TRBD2	TGTGCCAGCAGCTTAAGTTCGGCGCGGGAGGGCCCCGGGGAGCTGTTTTTT	CASSLSSAREGPGELFF
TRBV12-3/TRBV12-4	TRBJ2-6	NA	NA	TGTGCCAGCAGTTCTAGGGGTGCAGGGGCCAACGTCCTGACTTTC	CASSSRGAGANVLTF
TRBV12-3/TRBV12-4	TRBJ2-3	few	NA	TGTGCCAGCAGCCGTGGGGGGTCGGATACGCAGTATTTT	CASSRGGSDTQYF
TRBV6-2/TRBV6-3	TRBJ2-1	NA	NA	TGTGCCAGCCGTCCATTACCGGGACGGACAGACAATGAGCAGTTCTTC	CASRPLPGRTDNEQFF
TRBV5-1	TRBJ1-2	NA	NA	TGCGCCAGCAGCCCCACAGCCGGGACGCCGGATCACACCTTC	CASSPTAGTPDHTF
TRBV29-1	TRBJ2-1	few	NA	TGCAGCGGCGGCAGGGTGAATGAGCAGTTCTTC	CSGGRVNEQFF
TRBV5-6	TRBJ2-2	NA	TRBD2	TGTGCCAGCAGCTTATTCGAGCGGGGGGATACCGGGGAGCTGTTTTTT	CASSLFERGDTGELFF
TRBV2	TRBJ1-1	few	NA	TGTGCCAGCAGTGTAGTCGCCCCGGGGACTGAAGCTTTCTTT	CASSVVAPGTEAFF
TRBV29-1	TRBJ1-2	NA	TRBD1	TGCAGCGTCCCCACGGGACAGCCAATTAACTATGGCTACACCTTC	CSVPTGQPINYGYTF
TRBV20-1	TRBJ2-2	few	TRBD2	TGCAGTGCTAGAGATTACGAACTAGCGTCGACCGGGGAGCTGTTTTTT	CSARDYELASTGELFF